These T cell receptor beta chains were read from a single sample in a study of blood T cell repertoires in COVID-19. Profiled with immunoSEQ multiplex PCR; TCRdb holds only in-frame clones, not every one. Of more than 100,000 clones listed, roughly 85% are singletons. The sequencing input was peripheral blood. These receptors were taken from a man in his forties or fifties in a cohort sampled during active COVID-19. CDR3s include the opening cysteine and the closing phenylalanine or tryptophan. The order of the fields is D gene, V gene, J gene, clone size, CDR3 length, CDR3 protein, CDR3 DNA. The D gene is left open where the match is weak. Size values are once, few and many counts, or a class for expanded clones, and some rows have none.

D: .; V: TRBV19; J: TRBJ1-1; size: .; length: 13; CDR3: CASSSRRTAEAFF; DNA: TGTGCCAGTAGTTCTCGCCGGACAGCTGAAGCTTTCTTT
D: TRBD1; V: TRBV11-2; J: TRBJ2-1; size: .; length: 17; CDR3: CASSFTTHGQGSNEQFF; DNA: TGTGCCAGCAGCTTCACGACACATGGACAGGGGTCGAATGAGCAGTTCTTC
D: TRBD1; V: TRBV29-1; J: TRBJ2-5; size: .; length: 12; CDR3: CSGRQGKETQYF; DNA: TGCAGCGGCAGACAGGGGAAAGAGACCCAGTACTTC
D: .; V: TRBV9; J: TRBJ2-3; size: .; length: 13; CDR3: CASSEVGATTQYF; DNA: TGTGCCAGCAGCGAGGTGGGGGCAACGACGCAGTATTTT
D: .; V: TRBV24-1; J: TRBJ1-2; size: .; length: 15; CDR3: CATSDSSRTAYGYTF; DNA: TGTGCCACCAGTGACAGTAGCCGGACAGCCTATGGCTACACCTTC
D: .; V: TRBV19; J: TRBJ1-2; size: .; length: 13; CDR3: CASSSGINYGYTF; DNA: TGTGCCAGTAGTTCCGGGATTAACTATGGCTACACCTTC
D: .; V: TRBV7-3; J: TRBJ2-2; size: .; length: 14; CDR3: CASSLNAGTGELFF; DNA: TGTGCCAGCAGCTTAAATGCGGGTACCGGGGAGCTGTTTTTT
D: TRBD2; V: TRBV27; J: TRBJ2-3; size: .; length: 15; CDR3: CASSFRSGGTDTQYF; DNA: TGTGCCAGCAGTTTTAGAAGCGGGGGCACAGATACGCAGTATTTT
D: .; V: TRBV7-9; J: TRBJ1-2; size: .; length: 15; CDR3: CASSLGGAGRNGYTF; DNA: TGTGCCAGCAGCTTAGGCGGTGCAGGGCGGAATGGCTACACCTTC
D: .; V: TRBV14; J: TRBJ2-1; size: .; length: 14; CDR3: CASSHFTGSDEQFF; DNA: TGTGCCAGCAGCCATTTTACGGGTAGCGATGAGCAGTTCTTC
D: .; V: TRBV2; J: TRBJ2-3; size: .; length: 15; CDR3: CASRKLAVRTDTQYF; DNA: TGTGCCAGCAGGAAACTAGCTGTTCGCACAGATACGCAGTATTTT
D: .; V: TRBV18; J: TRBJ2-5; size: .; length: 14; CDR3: CASSPRLGAETQYF; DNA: TGTGCCAGCTCACCACGGCTAGGGGCGGAGACCCAGTACTTC
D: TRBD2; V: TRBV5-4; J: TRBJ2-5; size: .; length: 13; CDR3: CASSFGAGETQYF; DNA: TGTGCCAGCAGCTTCGGAGCGGGGGAGACCCAGTACTTC
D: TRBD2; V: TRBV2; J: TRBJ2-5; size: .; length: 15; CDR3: CASSEVGLASETQYF; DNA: TGTGCCAGCAGTGAAGTGGGACTAGCGAGCGAGACCCAGTACTTC
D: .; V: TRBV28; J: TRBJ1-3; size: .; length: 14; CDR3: CASKGGATGNTIYF; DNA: TGTGCCAGCAAAGGGGGGGCCACCGGAAACACCATATATTTT
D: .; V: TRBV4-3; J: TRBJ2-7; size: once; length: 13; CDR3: CASSQVAGLEQYF; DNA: TGCGCCAGCAGCCAAGTGGCAGGGTTAGAGCAGTACTTC
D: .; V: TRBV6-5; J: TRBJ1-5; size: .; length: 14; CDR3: CASKPTGVNQPQHF; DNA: TGTGCCAGCAAGCCGACCGGGGTTAATCAGCCCCAGCATTTT
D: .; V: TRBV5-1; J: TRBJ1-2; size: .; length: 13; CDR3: CASSLGPGSGYTF; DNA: TGCGCCAGCAGCTTGGGACCAGGCAGTGGCTACACCTTC
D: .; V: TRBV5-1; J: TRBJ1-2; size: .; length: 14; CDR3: CASSLGNSNGGYTF; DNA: TGCGCCAGCAGCTTGGGTAACTCGAATGGTGGCTACACCTTC
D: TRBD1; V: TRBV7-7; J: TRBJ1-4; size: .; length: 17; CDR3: CASSLADRGATNEKLFF; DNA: TGTGCCAGCAGCTTAGCAGACAGGGGAGCAACTAATGAAAAACTGTTTTTT